This TCR beta chain was obtained from a study of T cell responses to AZD1222 COVID-19 vaccine. TCRdb keeps only in-frame clones here, not all; method: immunoSEQ multiplex PCR. The table records approximately 110,000 clones, about 92% of them present only once. This CDR3 is built from 17 residues. Germline V gives CDR1 SGHDT, CDR2 YYEEEE. V lost 1 base and J lost 0, with 11 bases in between. This clone has only one observation. The TCR was taken from an adult who received the AZD1222 COVID-19 vaccine. V usage is TRBV5-6 and J usage is TRBJ2-6, with D unclear. Sequences were derived from peripheral blood, sampled 28 days after the second AZD1222 dose. For the CDR3, the DNA is TGTGCCAGCAGCTTGCGACGCATAGGCTCTGGGGCCAACGTCCTGACTTTC. As protein: CASSLRRIGSGANVLTF.